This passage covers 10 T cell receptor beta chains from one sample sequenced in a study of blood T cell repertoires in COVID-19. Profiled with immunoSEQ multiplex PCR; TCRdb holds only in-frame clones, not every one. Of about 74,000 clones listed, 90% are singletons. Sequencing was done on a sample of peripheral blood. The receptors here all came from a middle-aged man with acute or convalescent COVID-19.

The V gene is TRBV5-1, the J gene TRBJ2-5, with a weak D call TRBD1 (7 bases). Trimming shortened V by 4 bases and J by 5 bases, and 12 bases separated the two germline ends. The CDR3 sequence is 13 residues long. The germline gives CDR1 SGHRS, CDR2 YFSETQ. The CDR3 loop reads CASSIRGVETQYF. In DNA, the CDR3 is TGCGCCAGCAGCATCAGGGGGGTGGAGACCCAGTACTTC.

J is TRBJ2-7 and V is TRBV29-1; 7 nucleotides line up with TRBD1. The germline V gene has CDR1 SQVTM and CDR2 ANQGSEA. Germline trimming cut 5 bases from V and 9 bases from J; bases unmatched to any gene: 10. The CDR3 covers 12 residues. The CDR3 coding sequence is TGCAGCGTTAAGACAGGGATCTCAGGGCAGTACTTC. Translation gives CSVKTGISGQYF.

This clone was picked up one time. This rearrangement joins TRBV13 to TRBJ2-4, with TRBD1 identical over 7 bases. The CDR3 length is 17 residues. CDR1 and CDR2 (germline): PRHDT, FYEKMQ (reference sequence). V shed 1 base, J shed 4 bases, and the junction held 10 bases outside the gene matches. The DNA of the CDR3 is TGTGCCAGCAGCTTAGCGGCCGACAGGGCGGCGAAAAACATTCAGTACTTC. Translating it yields CASSLAADRAAKNIQYF. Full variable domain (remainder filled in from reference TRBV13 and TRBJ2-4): AAGVIQSPRHLIKEKRETATLKCYPIPRHDTVYWYQQGPGQDPQFLISFYEKMQSDKGSIPDRFSAQQFSDYHSELNMSSLELGDSALYFCASSLAADRAAKNIQYFGAGTRLSVL.

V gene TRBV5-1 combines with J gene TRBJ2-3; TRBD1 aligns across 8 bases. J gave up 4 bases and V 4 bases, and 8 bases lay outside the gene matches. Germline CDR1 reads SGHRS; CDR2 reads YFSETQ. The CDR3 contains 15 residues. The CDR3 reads CASSKGQAFSDTQYF. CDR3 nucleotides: TGCGCCAGCAGCAAGGGACAGGCATTTTCAGATACGCAGTATTTT.

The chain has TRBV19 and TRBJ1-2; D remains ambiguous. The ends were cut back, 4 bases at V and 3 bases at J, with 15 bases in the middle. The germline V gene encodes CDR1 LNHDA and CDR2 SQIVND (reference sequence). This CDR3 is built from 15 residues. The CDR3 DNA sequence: TGTGCCAGTAGTACGACACCAGACGGATACTATGGCTACACCTTC. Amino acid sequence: CASSTTPDGYYGYTF.

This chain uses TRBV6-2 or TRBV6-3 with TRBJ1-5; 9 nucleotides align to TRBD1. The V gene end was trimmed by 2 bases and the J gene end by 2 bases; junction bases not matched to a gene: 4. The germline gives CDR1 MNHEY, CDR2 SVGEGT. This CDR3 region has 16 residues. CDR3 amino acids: CASSYNRGPGNQPQHF. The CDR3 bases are TGTGCCAGCAGTTACAACAGGGGGCCCGGCAATCAGCCCCAGCATTTT.

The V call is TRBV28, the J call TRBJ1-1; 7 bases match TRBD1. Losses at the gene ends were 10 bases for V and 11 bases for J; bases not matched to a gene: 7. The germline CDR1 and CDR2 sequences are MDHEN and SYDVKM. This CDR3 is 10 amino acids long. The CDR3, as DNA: TGTGCCACCCGACAGGGCAGGGCTTTCTTT. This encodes CATRQGRAFF.

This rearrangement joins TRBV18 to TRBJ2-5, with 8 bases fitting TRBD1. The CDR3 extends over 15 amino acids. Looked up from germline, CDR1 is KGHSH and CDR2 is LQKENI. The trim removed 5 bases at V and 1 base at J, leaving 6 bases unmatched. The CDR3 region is CASSSDRGPQETQYF. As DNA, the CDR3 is TGTGCCAGCTCATCAGACAGGGGTCCCCAAGAGACCCAGTACTTC.

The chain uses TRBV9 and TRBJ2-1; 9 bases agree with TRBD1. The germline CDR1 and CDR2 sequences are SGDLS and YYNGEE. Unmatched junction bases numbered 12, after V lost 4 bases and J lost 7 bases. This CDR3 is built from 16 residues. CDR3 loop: CASSIHRDRVRNEQFF. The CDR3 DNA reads TGTGCCAGCAGCATCCACCGGGACAGGGTGAGAAATGAGCAGTTCTTC. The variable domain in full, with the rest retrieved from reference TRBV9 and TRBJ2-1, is DSGVTQTPKHLITATGQRVTLRCSPRSGDLSVYWYQQSLDQGLQFLIQYYNGEERAKGNILERFSAQQFPDLHSELNLSSLELGDSALYFCASSIHRDRVRNEQFFGPGTRLTVL.

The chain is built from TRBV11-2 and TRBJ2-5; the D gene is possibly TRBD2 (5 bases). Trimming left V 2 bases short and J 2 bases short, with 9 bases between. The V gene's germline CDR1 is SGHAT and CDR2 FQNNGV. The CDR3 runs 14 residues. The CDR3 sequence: CASSLSREQETQYF. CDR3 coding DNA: TGTGCCAGCAGCTTATCGAGGGAACAAGAGACCCAGTACTTC. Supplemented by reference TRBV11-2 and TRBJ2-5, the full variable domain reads EAGVAQSPRYKIIEKRQSVAFWCNPISGHATLYWYQQILGQGPKLLIQFQNNGVVDDSQLPKDRFSAERLKGVDSTLKIQPAKLEDSAVYLCASSLSREQETQYFGPGTRLLVL.